This is a list of T cell receptor beta chains from one sample in a study of T-cell memory formation after mild COVID-19. TCRdb fed the 5' RACE reads into MiXCR, producing one record per CDR3 protein. The sample gives fewer than 150,000 distinct CDR3 sequences, 22% of which show up once; under 50% is in the top ten. The source material was PBMCs or a T cell subset sorted from them (not recorded which). Every receptor here comes from a young man who had mild COVID-19 (a few samples of this study predate the infection). Cell type and time point are not known. Both conserved end residues are part of each CDR3. The D gene is left open where the match is weak. Clone size is not always given. Where it is, it says once, few, many or a class for expanded clones.

abundance: many
v_gene: TRBV4-1
d_gene: NA
CDR3aa: CASSHGPTGELFF

abundance: NA
v_gene: TRBV5-6
d_gene: NA
CDR3aa: CASSLWGAPLPGANVLTF

abundance: NA
v_gene: TRBV6-2/TRBV6-3
d_gene: TRBD1
CDR3aa: CASSLTGAADQPQHF

abundance: NA
v_gene: TRBV27
d_gene: NA
CDR3aa: CASSLQVGLTDTQYF

abundance: few
v_gene: TRBV7-9
d_gene: NA
CDR3aa: CASSSVSNYGYTF

abundance: few
v_gene: TRBV3-1
d_gene: NA
CDR3aa: CASSTRGSSYNEQFF

abundance: NA
v_gene: TRBV12-3/TRBV12-4
d_gene: NA
CDR3aa: CASFPEDSYNEQFF

abundance: NA
v_gene: TRBV7-9
d_gene: NA
CDR3aa: CASSLRTTNEKLFF

abundance: NA
v_gene: TRBV4-2
d_gene: TRBD1
CDR3aa: CASSQGDSLTF

abundance: few
v_gene: TRBV7-2
d_gene: NA
CDR3aa: CASSLGDSNQPQHF

abundance: NA
v_gene: TRBV12-3/TRBV12-4
d_gene: TRBD2
CDR3aa: CASLTSGNTGELFF

abundance: few
v_gene: TRBV7-9
d_gene: NA
CDR3aa: CASNRDGGYTF

abundance: NA
v_gene: TRBV7-9
d_gene: TRBD1
CDR3aa: CASSPTGALYEQYF

abundance: few
v_gene: TRBV4-2
d_gene: NA
CDR3aa: CASSQERAGELFF

abundance: NA
v_gene: TRBV4-3
d_gene: TRBD1
CDR3aa: CASSQERWDSHEQYF

abundance: few
v_gene: TRBV7-6
d_gene: NA
CDR3aa: CASSLEVGASGTDTQYF

abundance: few
v_gene: TRBV4-1
d_gene: NA
CDR3aa: CASSLTPMSDLASGNTIYF

abundance: few
v_gene: TRBV19
d_gene: NA
CDR3aa: CASSMAPGRTVYGYTF

abundance: few
v_gene: TRBV5-1
d_gene: TRBD1
CDR3aa: CASSRDRAFGQPQHF

abundance: few
v_gene: TRBV7-9
d_gene: NA
CDR3aa: CASSQDRNTEAFF

abundance: few
v_gene: TRBV7-9
d_gene: NA
CDR3aa: CATRDYNEQFF

abundance: many
v_gene: TRBV6-5
d_gene: TRBD1
CDR3aa: CASSYSVQGVDTDTQYF

abundance: few
v_gene: TRBV12-3/TRBV12-4
d_gene: NA
CDR3aa: CASTGGTAESSTDTQYF

abundance: NA
v_gene: TRBV12-3/TRBV12-4
d_gene: NA
CDR3aa: CASSLAVFERNEQFF

abundance: few
v_gene: TRBV5-6
d_gene: NA
CDR3aa: CASSLEVDTQYF

abundance: NA
v_gene: TRBV7-2
d_gene: TRBD1
CDR3aa: CASSRDRGGTGELFF

abundance: few
v_gene: TRBV7-9
d_gene: NA
CDR3aa: CASSSALAGAISYEQYF

abundance: few
v_gene: TRBV6-6
d_gene: NA
CDR3aa: CATKLGSQPQHF

abundance: few
v_gene: TRBV29-1
d_gene: NA
CDR3aa: CSVSAGGAGANVLTF

abundance: few
v_gene: TRBV7-6
d_gene: NA
CDR3aa: CASSPEWETQYF

abundance: NA
v_gene: TRBV4-1
d_gene: NA
CDR3aa: CASSQGDGETDTEAFF

abundance: NA
v_gene: TRBV7-6
d_gene: NA
CDR3aa: CASSRAGNQPQHF

abundance: many
v_gene: TRBV9
d_gene: TRBD2
CDR3aa: CASSVAGGELFF

abundance: few
v_gene: TRBV5-1
d_gene: NA
CDR3aa: CASSLTSGVSTDTQYF

abundance: NA
v_gene: TRBV7-8
d_gene: NA
CDR3aa: CASSRDRHGGETQYF

abundance: NA
v_gene: TRBV20-1
d_gene: TRBD1
CDR3aa: CSAAHPGTGSNQPQHF

abundance: many
v_gene: TRBV9
d_gene: TRBD1
CDR3aa: CASSPRDRLNTEAFF

abundance: NA
v_gene: TRBV7-9
d_gene: TRBD1
CDR3aa: CASSSPGDRLNTDTQYF

abundance: NA
v_gene: TRBV4-1
d_gene: NA
CDR3aa: CASSQVDVNTEAFF

abundance: NA
v_gene: TRBV6-1
d_gene: NA
CDR3aa: CASSINRDHEQYF

abundance: NA
v_gene: TRBV6-4
d_gene: TRBD2
CDR3aa: CASSEAGGSTDTQYF

abundance: NA
v_gene: TRBV18
d_gene: NA
CDR3aa: CASSVGGESYQETQYF

abundance: few
v_gene: TRBV7-9
d_gene: NA
CDR3aa: CASSLTGQEKLFF

abundance: NA
v_gene: TRBV4-1
d_gene: NA
CDR3aa: CASSQVLSGRSYEQYF

abundance: NA
v_gene: TRBV4-3
d_gene: NA
CDR3aa: CASSQAGYTDTQYF

abundance: NA
v_gene: TRBV12-3/TRBV12-4
d_gene: TRBD2
CDR3aa: CASSSGLGGETQYF

abundance: NA
v_gene: TRBV10-3
d_gene: NA
CDR3aa: CAITPALGTGELFF

abundance: few
v_gene: TRBV20-1
d_gene: NA
CDR3aa: CSARVPRRGNEQFF

abundance: few
v_gene: TRBV6-2/TRBV6-3
d_gene: NA
CDR3aa: CASRPGPIQPQHF

abundance: NA
v_gene: TRBV27
d_gene: TRBD1
CDR3aa: CASRGQGGDYGYTF

abundance: many
v_gene: TRBV6-4
d_gene: TRBD2
CDR3aa: CASSEDVAGSSEQFF

abundance: few
v_gene: TRBV12-3/TRBV12-4
d_gene: TRBD2
CDR3aa: CASSGAGELGELFF

abundance: NA
v_gene: TRBV12-3/TRBV12-4
d_gene: TRBD2
CDR3aa: CASTENRGLSNEQFF